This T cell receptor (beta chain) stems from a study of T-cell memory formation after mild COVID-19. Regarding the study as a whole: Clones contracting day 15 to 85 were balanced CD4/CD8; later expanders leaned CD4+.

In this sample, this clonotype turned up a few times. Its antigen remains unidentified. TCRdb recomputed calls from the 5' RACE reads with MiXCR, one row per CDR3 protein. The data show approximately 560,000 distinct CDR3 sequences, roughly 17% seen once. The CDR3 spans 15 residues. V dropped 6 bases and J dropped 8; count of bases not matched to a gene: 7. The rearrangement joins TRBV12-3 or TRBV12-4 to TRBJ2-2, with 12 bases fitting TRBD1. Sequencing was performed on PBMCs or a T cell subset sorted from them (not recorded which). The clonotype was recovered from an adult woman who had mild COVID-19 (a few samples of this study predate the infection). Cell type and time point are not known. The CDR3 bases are TGTGCCAGCAGGGACCGGGACAGGGGGCCGGGGGAGCTGTTTTTT. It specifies CASRDRDRGPGELFF.